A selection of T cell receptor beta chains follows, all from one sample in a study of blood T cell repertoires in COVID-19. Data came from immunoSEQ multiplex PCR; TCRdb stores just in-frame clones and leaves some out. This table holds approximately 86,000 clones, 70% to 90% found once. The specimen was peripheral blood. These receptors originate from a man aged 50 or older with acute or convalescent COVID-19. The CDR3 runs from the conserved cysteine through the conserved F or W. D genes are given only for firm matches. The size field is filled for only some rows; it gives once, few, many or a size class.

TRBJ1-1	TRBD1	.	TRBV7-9	CASSSTGGTNTEAFF	TGTGCCAGCAGCTCGACAGGGGGCACGAACACTGAAGCTTTCTTT
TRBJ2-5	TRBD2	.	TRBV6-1	CASSEYHLGMWGGQETQYF	TGTGCCAGCAGTGAATATCATCTAGGGATGTGGGGGGGACAAGAGACCCAGTACTTC
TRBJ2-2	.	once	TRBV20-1	CSASPRDSNTGELFF	TGCAGTGCTAGTCCCCGGGACTCGAACACCGGGGAGCTGTTTTTT
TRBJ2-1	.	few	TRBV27	CASSPLARSYNEQFF	TGTGCCAGCAGTCCCCTAGCGAGATCCTACAATGAGCAGTTCTTC
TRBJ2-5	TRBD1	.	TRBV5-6	CASSPTGARGTQYF	TGTGCCAGCAGCCCGACAGGGGCAAGGGGGACCCAGTACTTC
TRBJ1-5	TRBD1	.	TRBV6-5	CASSLRTGAQPQHF	TGTGCCAGCAGTTTACGGACAGGGGCCCAGCCCCAGCATTTT
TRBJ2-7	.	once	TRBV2	CASLHERSYEQYF	TGTGCCAGCTTGCACGAGAGGTCCTACGAGCAGTACTTC
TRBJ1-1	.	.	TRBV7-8	CASSLVAEETEAFF	TGTGCCAGCAGCTTAGTGGCGGAAGAGACTGAAGCTTTCTTT
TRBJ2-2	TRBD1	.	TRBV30	CAWSRSQGVYGELFF	TGTGCCTGGAGTAGGTCCCAGGGGGTCTACGGGGAGCTGTTTTTT
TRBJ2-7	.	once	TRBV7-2	CASSPGQKYEQYF	TGTGCCAGCAGCCCGGGACAAAAGTACGAGCAGTACTTC
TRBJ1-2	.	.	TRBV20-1	CSANTRGYTF	TGCAGTGCTAACACCCGCGGCTACACCTTC
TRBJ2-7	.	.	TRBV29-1	CSVDWGAEQYF	TGCAGCGTTGATTGGGGAGCCGAGCAGTACTTC
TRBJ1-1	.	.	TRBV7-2	CASSPEGYKAFF	TGTGCCAGCAGCCCTGAGGGTTACAAAGCTTTCTTT
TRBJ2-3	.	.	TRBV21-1	CASSTRTSGDPPSTDTQYF	TGTGCCAGCAGCACCCGGACTAGCGGGGACCCTCCTAGCACAGATACGCAGTATTTT
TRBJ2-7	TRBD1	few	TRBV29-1	CSALDRGFDEQYF	TGCAGCGCTCTCGACAGGGGATTCGACGAGCAGTACTTC
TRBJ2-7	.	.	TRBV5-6	CASSLGGGSSYEQYF	TGTGCCAGCAGCTTGGGGGGCGGAAGCTCCTACGAGCAGTACTTC
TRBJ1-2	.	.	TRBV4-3	CASSQDQRGNYGYTF	TGCGCCAGCAGCCAAGATCAGCGAGGTAACTATGGCTACACCTTC
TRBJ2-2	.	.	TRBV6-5	CASSTPGANTGELFF	TGTGCCAGCAGTACGCCGGGGGCGAACACCGGGGAGCTGTTTTTT
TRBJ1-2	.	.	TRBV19	CASSISRDKVGYTF	TGTGCCAGTAGTATTTCCAGGGACAAGGTCGGCTACACCTTC
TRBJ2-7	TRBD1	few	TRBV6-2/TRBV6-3	CASSKKGTGTYEQYF	TGTGCCAGCAGCAAAAAGGGGACAGGAACCTACGAGCAGTACTTC
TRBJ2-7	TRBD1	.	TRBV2	CASSAGGQGVSYEQYF	TGTGCCAGCAGTGCAGGGGGACAGGGGGTTTCCTACGAGCAGTACTTC
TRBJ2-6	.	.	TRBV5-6	CASSEGVTGANVLTF	TGTGCCAGCAGTGAAGGGGTAACTGGGGCCAACGTCCTGACTTTC
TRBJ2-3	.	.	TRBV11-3	CASSLGQDTDTQYF	TGTGCCAGCAGCTTAGGACAGGACACAGATACGCAGTATTTT
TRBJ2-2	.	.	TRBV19	CASSIAGAAGELFF	TGTGCCAGTAGTATCGCTGGGGCAGCCGGGGAGCTGTTTTTT
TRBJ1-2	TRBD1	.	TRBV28	CASSSRQGVGGYTF	TGTGCCAGCAGTTCGAGACAGGGGGTAGGGGGCTACACCTTC
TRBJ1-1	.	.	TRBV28	CASSPPVMRTEAFF	TGTGCCAGCAGCCCCCCCGTCATGAGGACTGAAGCTTTCTTT
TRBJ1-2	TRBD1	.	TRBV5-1	CASSLVQGADYGYTF	TGCGCCAGCAGCTTGGTACAGGGGGCCGACTATGGCTACACCTTC
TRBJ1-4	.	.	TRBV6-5	CASSLDSATNEKLFF	TGTGCCAGCAGTTTAGACAGCGCAACTAATGAAAAACTGTTTTTT
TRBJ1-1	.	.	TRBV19	CASRGGRVLTEAFF	TGTGCCAGTAGAGGCGGCAGGGTTTTGACTGAAGCTTTCTTT
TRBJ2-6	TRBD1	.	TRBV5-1	CASRTDRGPGANVLTF	TGCGCCAGCAGGACGGACAGGGGCCCTGGGGCCAACGTCCTGACTTTC
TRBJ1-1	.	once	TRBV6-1	CASSDTGGETEAFF	TGTGCCAGCAGTGACACGGGGGGAGAGACTGAAGCTTTCTTT
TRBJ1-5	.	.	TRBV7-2	CASSYHGGQPQHF	TGTGCCAGCAGTTATCACGGCGGTCAGCCCCAGCATTTT
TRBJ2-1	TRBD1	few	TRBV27	CASSPGGGLSNEQFF	TGTGCCAGCAGTCCAGGGGGCGGCCTTTCTAATGAGCAGTTCTTC
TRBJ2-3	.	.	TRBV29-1	CSASMASTDTQYF	TGCAGCGCGTCAATGGCCAGCACAGATACGCAGTATTTT
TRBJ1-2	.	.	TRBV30	CAWSGVQAYGYTF	TGTGCCTGGAGTGGTGTGCAGGCCTATGGCTACACCTTC
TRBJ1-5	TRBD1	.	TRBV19	CASSPGQGQPQHF	TGTGCCAGTAGTCCAGGACAGGGACAGCCCCAGCATTTT